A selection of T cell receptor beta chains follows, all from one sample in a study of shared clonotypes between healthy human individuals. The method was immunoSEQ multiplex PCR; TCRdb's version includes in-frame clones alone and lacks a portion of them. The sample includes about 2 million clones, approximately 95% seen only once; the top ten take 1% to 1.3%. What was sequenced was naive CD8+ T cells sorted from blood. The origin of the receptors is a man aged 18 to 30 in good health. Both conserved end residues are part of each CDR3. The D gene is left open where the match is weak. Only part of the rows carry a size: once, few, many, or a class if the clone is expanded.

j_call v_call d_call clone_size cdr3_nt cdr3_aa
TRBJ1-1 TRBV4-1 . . TGCGCCAGCAGCCAAGATGAGGCAGGGGTGAACACTGAAGCTTTCTTT CASSQDEAGVNTEAFF
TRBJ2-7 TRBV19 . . TGTGCCAGTAGTATAGATCGGGACGGGCCCTACGAGCAGTACTTC CASSIDRDGPYEQYF
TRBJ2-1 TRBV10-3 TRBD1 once TGTGCCATCAGTGATGGGACAGGGGGCAATGAGCAGTTCTTC CAISDGTGGNEQFF
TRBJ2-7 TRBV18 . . TGTGCCAGCTCACCAGCCGGACCCTACGAGCAGTACTTC CASSPAGPYEQYF
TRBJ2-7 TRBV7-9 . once TGTGCCAGCAGCCAGGAGGGCGAGCAGTACTTC CASSQEGEQYF
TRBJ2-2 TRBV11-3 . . TGTGCCAGCAGCCCTGGTCGGGATTGGGGGACCGGGGAGCTGTTTTTT CASSPGRDWGTGELFF
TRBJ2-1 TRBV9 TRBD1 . TGTGCCAGCAGCTCCGGGGGGACAGGGCGGAATGAGCAGTTCTTC CASSSGGTGRNEQFF
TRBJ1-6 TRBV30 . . TGTGCCTGGAGCCTCTACGATTCACCCCTCCACTTT CAWSLYDSPLHF
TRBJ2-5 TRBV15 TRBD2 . TGTGCCACCAGCAGAGATAGGACTAGCGGGAGGACGGAGACCCAGTACTTC CATSRDRTSGRTETQYF
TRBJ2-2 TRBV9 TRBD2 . TGTGCCAGCAGCGACGGACTAGCGGAGTTGAACGGGGAGCTGTTTTTT CASSDGLAELNGELFF
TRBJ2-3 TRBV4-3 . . TGCGCCAGCAGCCAAGCAGACAGTTCTAGCACAGATACGCAGTATTTT CASSQADSSSTDTQYF
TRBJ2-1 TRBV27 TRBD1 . TGTGCCAGCAGTCTAGCCGGGACAGACTACAATGAGCAGTTCTTC CASSLAGTDYNEQFF
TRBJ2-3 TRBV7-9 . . TGTGCCAGCAGCCCGGGACCATCCGCAGATACGCAGTATTTT CASSPGPSADTQYF
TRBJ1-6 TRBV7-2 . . TGTGCCAGCAGCAGGGGGACCTATAATTCACCCCTCCACTTT CASSRGTYNSPLHF
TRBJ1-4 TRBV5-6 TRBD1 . TGTGCCAGCAGCCTGGGACAGGGCCTAGAAGGGGAAAAACTGTTTTTT CASSLGQGLEGEKLFF
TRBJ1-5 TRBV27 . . TGTGCCAGCAGTCCACGGGGGGATCAGCCCCAGCATTTT CASSPRGDQPQHF
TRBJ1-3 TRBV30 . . TGTGCCTGGGAAGCGATTGCTGGAAACACCATATATTTT CAWEAIAGNTIYF
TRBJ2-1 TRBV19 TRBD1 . TGTGCCAGTAGTACCCCCGGGACAGGAGACTACAATGAGCAGTTCTTC CASSTPGTGDYNEQFF
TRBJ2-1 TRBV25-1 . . TGTGCCAGCAGTGGAGGGGGGGAGCAGTTCTTC CASSGGGEQFF
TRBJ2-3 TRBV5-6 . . TGTGCCAGCAGCAGTACAGATACGCAGTATTTT CASSSTDTQYF
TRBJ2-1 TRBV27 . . TGTGCCAGCAGTTTAACTAGCCCGAGCTCCTACAATGAGCAGTTCTTC CASSLTSPSSYNEQFF
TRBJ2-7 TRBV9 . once TGTGCCAGCAGCGTAGGTCGGGGCTTATTCCCCTACGAGCAGTACTTC CASSVGRGLFPYEQYF
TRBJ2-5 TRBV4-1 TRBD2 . TGCGCCAGCAGCCAAGAAGGGTTAGCGGGGGTGGGGGAGACCCAGTACTTC CASSQEGLAGVGETQYF
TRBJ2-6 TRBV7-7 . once TGTGCTAGCAGCGACATAGCTCGCGGGGCCAACGTCCTGACTTTC CASSDIARGANVLTF
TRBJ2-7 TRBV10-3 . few TGTGCCACCGCGCGTCCCGAGCAGTACTTC CATARPEQYF
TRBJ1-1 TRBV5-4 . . TGTGCCAGCAGCTTTTTCGGGGGACTGAACACTGAAGCTTTCTTT CASSFFGGLNTEAFF
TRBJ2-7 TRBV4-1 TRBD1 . TGCGCCAGCAGCCAAGTGGACAGGGACGAGCAGTACTTC CASSQVDRDEQYF
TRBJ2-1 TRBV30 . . TGTGCCTGCGGCGACAATGAGCAGTTCTTC CACGDNEQFF
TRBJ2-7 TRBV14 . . TGTGCCAGCAGCCCCGAGCTGGGGCCGACCTACGAGCAGTACTTC CASSPELGPTYEQYF
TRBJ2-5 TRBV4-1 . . TGCGCCAGCAGCCAAGTGGTGGCGGAGACCCAGTACTTC CASSQVVAETQYF
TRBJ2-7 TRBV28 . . TGTGCCAGCAGTTTCCTATGGGGGGATAGCTCCTACGAGCAGTACTTC CASSFLWGDSSYEQYF
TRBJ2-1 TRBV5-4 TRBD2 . TGTGCCAGCAGCCAGACTAGCGGGAACGGGGATGAGCAGTTCTTC CASSQTSGNGDEQFF
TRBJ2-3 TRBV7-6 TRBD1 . TGTGCCAGCAGCTTTACAGGGGGCACAGATACGCAGTATTTT CASSFTGGTDTQYF
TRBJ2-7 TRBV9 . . TGTGCCAGCAGCGTTGGGGACCGGGGGACCTACGAGCAGTACTTC CASSVGDRGTYEQYF
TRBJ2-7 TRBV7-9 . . TGTGCCAGCAGCTACGACAGCTACGAGCAGTACTTC CASSYDSYEQYF
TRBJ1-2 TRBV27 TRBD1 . TGTGCCAGCAGTCCAAAGGACAGGGGGCATGATGGCTACACCTTC CASSPKDRGHDGYTF
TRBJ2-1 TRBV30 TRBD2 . TGTGCCTGGAGTTTGACTAGCGGGAGGACAGATGAGCAGTTCTTC CAWSLTSGRTDEQFF
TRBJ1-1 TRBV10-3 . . TGTGCCATCAGTGAGCGGCAGGTTAGCCTCACTGAAGCTTTCTTT CAISERQVSLTEAFF
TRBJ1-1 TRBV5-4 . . TGTGCCAGCAGCTTGCGGGGGGGGAACACTGAAGCTTTCTTT CASSLRGGNTEAFF
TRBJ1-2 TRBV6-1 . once TGTGCCAGCAGTGAATTAGGTGGAGGGATTGGCTACACCTTC CASSELGGGIGYTF
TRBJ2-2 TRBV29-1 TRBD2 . TGCAGCGTTGAAGTTTCGGGGGGAGGCACCGGGGAGCTGTTTTTT CSVEVSGGGTGELFF
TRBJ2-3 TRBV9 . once TGTGCCAGCAGCGCTTCAGGGTGGGACGCAGATACGCAGTATTTT CASSASGWDADTQYF
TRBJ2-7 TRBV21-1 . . TGTGCCAGCAGCAAAGACCGGGGGGACAGGGCGAATTACGAGCAGTACTTC CASSKDRGDRANYEQYF
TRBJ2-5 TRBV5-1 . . TGCGCCAGCAGCTTGGAGCCCTTCCAAGAGACCCAGTACTTC CASSLEPFQETQYF
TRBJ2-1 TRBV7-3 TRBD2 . TGTGCCAGCAGCTTAACCGGACTAGCGGGGGCGTACAATGAGCAGTTCTTC CASSLTGLAGAYNEQFF
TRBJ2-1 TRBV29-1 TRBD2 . TGCAGCGTTGCCGGTTTTAGCGGGGGGGGCAATGAGCAGTTCTTC CSVAGFSGGGNEQFF
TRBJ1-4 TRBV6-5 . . TGTGCCAGCAGTGCTTCAGGGACTAATGAAAAACTGTTTTTT CASSASGTNEKLFF
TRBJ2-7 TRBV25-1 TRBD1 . TGCGCCAGCAGTCCCCCTGGGGGACAGGGATTCTACGAGCAGTACTTC CASSPPGGQGFYEQYF
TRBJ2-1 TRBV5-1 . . TGCGCCAGCAGCTTGGACTTCGGACCTCTAAATGAGCAGTTCTTC CASSLDFGPLNEQFF
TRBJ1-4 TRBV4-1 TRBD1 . TGCGTCAGCAGCCAAGACAGGGGGCTTTATGAAAAACTGTTTTTT CVSSQDRGLYEKLFF